The 5 T cell receptor beta chains below were found in one sample sequenced in a study of cytomegalovirus exposure and HLA in healthy donors. PCR amplification relied on 60 Vbeta primers (plus 13 Jbeta primers). Profiled with immunoSEQ multiplex PCR; TCRdb holds only in-frame clones, not every one. This table holds about 95,000 clones, 55% to 75% found once. The sequencing sample was made of PBMCs. The receptors shown here come from a woman aged 50 to 65 in good health and CMV-seropositive.

This chain links TRBV6-1 with TRBJ2-1, with 10 bases identical to TRBD2. The germline V gene has CDR1 MNHNS and CDR2 SASEGT. CDR3 size: 14 residues. After removal of 6 bases from V and 6 bases from J, the junction contained 5 bases not matched to a gene. The CDR3 loop is CASRLQREGNEQFF. CDR3 in DNA: TGTGCCAGCAGACTTCAGCGGGAGGGCAATGAGCAGTTCTTC.

In this sample, this clone turned up a few times. The chain is built from TRBV7-2 and TRBJ2-3; the match to TRBD2 covers 8 bases. CDR1 and CDR2 from the germline V gene are SGHTA and FQGNSA. The CDR3 is made up of 14 amino acids. With 3 bases clipped from V and 5 bases from J, the junction kept 4 bases outside the gene matches. CDR3 DNA sequence: TGTGCCAGCAGCTTTAGGGCGGGAGGAGATACGCAGTATTTT. It specifies CASSFRAGGDTQYF.

For this clone: Different DNA sequences within this sample yield the same CDR3. The chain recombines TRBV29-1 with TRBJ1-1; TRBD1 matches 9 bases. Germline values: CDR1 SQVTM, CDR2 ANQGSEA. Losses at the gene ends were 3 bases for V and 5 bases for J; bases not matched to a gene: 7. The CDR3 sequence is 14 residues long. CDR3 protein: CSVDQDRGRTEAFF. The CDR3 DNA sequence: TGCAGCGTTGATCAGGACAGGGGAAGGACTGAAGCTTTCTTT. Drawing the rest from reference TRBV29-1 and TRBJ1-1, the complete variable domain is SAVISQKPSRDICQRGTSLTIQCQVDSQVTMMFWYRQQPGQSLTLIATANQGSEATYESGFVIDKFPISRPNLTFSTLTVSNMSPEDSSIYLCSVDQDRGRTEAFFGQGTRLTVV.

The rearrangement joins TRBV4-1 to TRBJ2-7, with D maybe TRBD1 (6 bases). The length of the CDR3 is 18 residues. Trimming removed 1 base from V and 1 base from J, with 20 bases in between. Germline V gene sequence: CDR1 MGHRA, CDR2 YSYEKL. The CDR3 DNA reads as TGCGCCAGCAGCCAAGTAGGAGTAGGGACACCAGCATCCTACGAGCAGTACTTC. Translating it yields CASSQVGVGTPASYEQYF.

CDR3 DNA: TGTGCCAGCCTCGGGCTCGGACAGGCGCGATCCGAGACCCAGTACTTC. Translating it yields CASLGLGQARSETQYF. The rearrangement links TRBV5-6 to TRBJ2-5; TRBD1 matches at 7 bases. Trimming cost V 7 bases and J 5 bases; bases outside gene matches: 17. Germline V gives CDR1 SGHDT, CDR2 YYEEEE. This CDR3 is 16 amino acids long. The whole variable domain, remainder taken from reference TRBV5-6 and TRBJ2-5, is DAGVTQSPTHLIKTRGQQVTLRCSPKSGHDTVSWYQQALGQGPQFIFQYYEEEERQRGNFPDRFSGHQFPNYSSELNVNALLLGDSALYLCASLGLGQARSETQYFGPGTRLLVL.